The entry below gives a single T cell receptor beta chain sequence along with its context. What it binds is not known. The data stem from a study of PD-1 blockade in mismatch repair-deficient tumors. Whole-study context: Enrolled about 2012-2016, patients had progressing, pretreated mismatch repair-deficient cancers of more than ten types. Study-level findings and limits: Rapid post-treatment expansion, then contraction, generally preceding radiologic response, marked tumor-resident clones.

Here immunoSEQ multiplex PCR was the method, and the copy in TCRdb shows in-frame clones only, minus some. Of 25,000 to 30,000 clones in the sample, about 81% were seen once. The CDR3 has 17 residues. The V and J ends lost 4 bases and 7 bases respectively, with 25 bases between them. Germline CDR1 reads LNHDA; CDR2 reads SQIVND (reference sequence). The sequence was obtained from an adult with mismatch repair-deficient cancer. This specimen consisted of PBMCs, obtained before pembrolizumab treatment. The chain joins TRBV19 to TRBJ1-2, with D perhaps matching TRBD1 (6 bases). Written as DNA, the CDR3 is TGTGCCAGTAGTAAGGCCCTCGGTACAGGGAATGGTCGTGGCTACACCTTC. Translated: CASSKALGTGNGRGYTF.